These T cell receptor beta chains were read from a single sample in a study of T cells expressing NK-cell markers. No DNA is given; TCRdb re-called the 5' RACE reads and lists each CDR3 protein once. The sample includes under 600,000 distinct CDR3 sequences. Sequences were obtained from blood T cells: a sorted CD56 or NKG2C T cell subset, CD4+ or CD8+ T cells, or bulk PBMC T cells (not recorded which). The receptors here all came from a woman between 45 and 60 years old in good health. Both conserved end residues are part of each CDR3.

TRBV3-1	19	TRBJ2-4	CASSYSPGTGASQRNIQYF
TRBV5-1	15	TRBJ2-7	CASSLGDRVRYEQYF
TRBV2	13	TRBJ1-1	CASSEQGQTEAFF
TRBV11-3	13	TRBJ2-7	CATQAAGVYEQYF
TRBV6-5	13	TRBJ1-1	CASPQRRPPEAFF
TRBV2	17	TRBJ2-7	CASSELAGEWDTYEQYF
TRBV6-6	18	TRBJ2-1	CASSYPSKVADLYNEQFF
TRBV6-5	12	TRBJ2-5	CASSRGGSPQYF
TRBV27	14	TRBJ2-4	CASSLLGAKNIQYF
TRBV5-1	13	TRBJ1-1	CASSFVGTAEAFF